The sequence of this T cell receptor beta chain was determined in a study of blood T cell repertoires in COVID-19. Overall study: The study drew acute and convalescent COVID-19 samples from the United States, Italy and Spain. Sources were T cells, B-cell-depleted T cells, or PBMCs; the material itself was cDNA or gDNA.

Trimming removed 0 bases from V and 5 bases from J; junction bases left unmatched: 3. The CDR3 runs to 14 residues. Germline-derived CDR1 and CDR2 are SGHRS and YFSETQ. Methods used by the authors: Estimates of nucleated cell counts were drawn from the amplification of reference gene primers. Clones were sequenced by immunoSEQ multiplex PCR, and TCRdb holds only the in-frame ones, with some missing. The V and J calls and the clone size are those of that table, but D and trimming were determined from the DNA. Among more than 95,000 clones listed, roughly 80% were seen once. The sequenced material came from peripheral blood. J is TRBJ1-2 and V is TRBV5-1, with 8 nucleotides matching TRBD1. This TCR was recovered from a man between 60 and 70 years old with acute or convalescent COVID-19. The CDR3: CASSLGQGAYGYTF. DNA for the CDR3: TGCGCCAGCAGCTTGGGCCAGGGGGCATATGGCTACACCTTC.